These T cell receptor beta chains were read from a single sample in a study of cytomegalovirus exposure and HLA in healthy donors. The repertoire was sequenced with immunoSEQ multiplex PCR; TCRdb's copy has only in-frame clones and lacks some. The data show more than 150,000 clones, roughly 80% seen once. The specimen was PBMCs. The receptors derive from a man aged 35 to 55 in good health and CMV-seronegative. Both conserved end residues are part of each CDR3. A D gene is named only where the DNA matches it firmly. Size values are once, few and many counts, or a class for expanded clones, and some rows have none.

once	TRBV29-1	TRBJ2-3	14	TRBD1	TGCAGCCTTTTAGAGGGGGCGAGCACAGATACGCAGTATTTT	CSLLEGASTDTQYF
.	TRBV14	TRBJ2-3	13	.	TGTGCCAGCAGCCGGGGCTGGGCGGATACGCAGTATTTT	CASSRGWADTQYF
.	TRBV30	TRBJ1-1	11	.	TGTGCCTGGAGTGTGGGCGCTGAAGCTTTCTTT	CAWSVGAEAFF
.	TRBV4-3	TRBJ2-7	17	TRBD1	TGCGCCAGCAGCCAAGATGCCGTTGGGACAGGGGGTTACGAGCAGTACTTC	CASSQDAVGTGGYEQYF
.	TRBV7-8	TRBJ2-7	12	.	TGTGCCGGGCAGGGGAGCTCCTACGAGCAGTACTTC	CAGQGSSYEQYF
.	TRBV11-2	TRBJ2-7	14	.	TGTGCCAGCAGCTTAGATCACAGCGGCTACGAGCAGTACTTC	CASSLDHSGYEQYF
.	TRBV28	TRBJ2-4	20	TRBD2	TGTGCCAGCAGTTTTTGGGCTAGCGGGGGGGGGTCTATAGCCAAAAACATTCAGTACTTC	CASSFWASGGGSIAKNIQYF
once	TRBV4-2	TRBJ2-1	18	TRBD2	TGTGCCAGCAGCCAAAGGAATGGGGGAGGGGATAAATACAATGAGCAGTTCTTC	CASSQRNGGGDKYNEQFF
once	TRBV7-2	TRBJ2-7	14	TRBD2	TGTGCCAGCAGCCGCGGGGGGTATTCCTACGAGCAGTACTTC	CASSRGGYSYEQYF
.	TRBV25-1	TRBJ2-7	14	TRBD1	TGTGCCAGCAGTGAAGCCGGACAGGGATACGAGCAGTACTTC	CASSEAGQGYEQYF
.	TRBV18	TRBJ2-2	14	TRBD1	TGTGCCAGCTCGGGACAGGGGAACACCGGGGAGCTGTTTTTT	CASSGQGNTGELFF
.	TRBV4-2	TRBJ2-5	14	.	TGTGCCAGCAGCCCCCGACTCCGCCAAGAGACCCAGTACTTC	CASSPRLRQETQYF
.	TRBV11-3	TRBJ2-1	15	TRBD2	TGTGCCAGCAGCTGGGGTAGCGGGGGCTACAATGAGCAGTTCTTC	CASSWGSGGYNEQFF
.	TRBV12-5	TRBJ2-1	13	.	TGTGCTAGTGGTTCCCCGACAGGAGATGAGCAGTTCTTC	CASGSPTGDEQFF
.	TRBV28	TRBJ2-1	12	TRBD2	TGTGCCACTTACAGCCGAGCGGGGGGGCAGGTCTTC	CATYSRAGGQVF
.	TRBV2	TRBJ2-1	15	TRBD2	TGTGCCAGCAGTCCCTTAGCGGGAGGGTACAATGAGCAGTTCTTC	CASSPLAGGYNEQFF
.	TRBV18	TRBJ2-7	15	TRBD1	TGTGCCAGCTCACAGGGCTCACAGGGGTCCTACGAGCAGTACTTC	CASSQGSQGSYEQYF
.	TRBV5-5	TRBJ2-7	13	TRBD1	TGTGCCAGCAGCCCGGACAGGGGGTACGAGCAGTACTTC	CASSPDRGYEQYF
.	TRBV7-2	TRBJ1-1	13	.	TGTGCCAGCAGCTTAGACAGAAGCACTGAAGCTTTCTTT	CASSLDRSTEAFF
.	TRBV11-3	TRBJ2-1	15	TRBD2	TGTGCCAGCAGCAAGGGACTAGCGGGAAACAATGAGCAGTTCTTC	CASSKGLAGNNEQFF
.	TRBV18	TRBJ1-1	13	.	TGTGCCAGCTCGCCCGACTTGAACACTGAAGCTTTCTTT	CASSPDLNTEAFF
.	TRBV11-2	TRBJ2-4	14	TRBD2	TGTGCCAGCATGCCAACTAGCGGCAAAAACATTCAGTACTTC	CASMPTSGKNIQYF
.	TRBV5-1	TRBJ2-7	15	.	TGCGCCAGCAGCTTGGTCTCGAGGGACTCCTACGAGCAGTACTTC	CASSLVSRDSYEQYF
.	TRBV6-5	TRBJ1-4	14	.	TGTGCCAGCAGCCCCTCAGGGTTGTATGAAAAACTGTTTTTT	CASSPSGLYEKLFF
once	TRBV7-3	TRBJ2-1	12	TRBD1	TGTGCCAGCAGTTCGAGGGGGCTAGGGCAGTTCTTC	CASSSRGLGQFF
few	TRBV6-6	TRBJ1-2	10	.	TGTGCCAGACGAGGGAATGGCTACACCTTC	CARRGNGYTF
.	TRBV10-2	TRBJ2-5	12	.	TGCGCCAGCAGTGGGACTAAAAAGACCCAGTACTTC	CASSGTKKTQYF